This is a list of T cell receptor beta chains from one sample in a study of T cell responses to AZD1222 COVID-19 vaccine. This table comes from immunoSEQ multiplex PCR, and its TCRdb copy is limited to in-frame clones, with some not included. Here the sample spans about 130,000 clones, approximately 91% being singletons. Sequenced here: peripheral blood, sampled on day 0 of AZD1222 vaccination. These receptors were taken from an adult in good health. Each CDR3 is given with its conserved first and last residue. Each record gives: V gene, J gene, D gene, clone size, CDR3 protein, CDR3 DNA. The D gene is left open where the match is weak. Part of the rows lack a size; the others show once, few, many or a class for expanded clones.

V: TRBV2; J: TRBJ1-5; D: TRBD1; size: -; CDR3: CASSEISGQGSQPQHF; DNA: TGTGCCAGCAGTGAAATTTCCGGACAGGGGAGTCAGCCCCAGCATTTT
V: TRBV7-2; J: TRBJ2-5; D: -; size: -; CDR3: CASSLSMETQYF; DNA: TGTGCCAGCAGCTTAAGTATGGAGACCCAGTACTTC
V: TRBV4-3; J: TRBJ2-1; D: -; size: -; CDR3: CASSQELYNEQFF; DNA: TGCGCCAGCAGCCAAGAGCTTTACAATGAGCAGTTCTTC
V: TRBV10-1; J: TRBJ1-2; D: TRBD1; size: -; CDR3: CASSEVDRVGGYTF; DNA: TGCGCCAGCAGTGAGGTCGACAGGGTCGGTGGCTACACCTTC
V: TRBV5-6; J: TRBJ2-2; D: TRBD1; size: -; CDR3: CASSIRGLSTGELFF; DNA: TGTGCCAGCAGCATCAGGGGGTTGAGCACCGGGGAGCTGTTTTTT
V: TRBV7-2; J: TRBJ1-1; D: -; size: few; CDR3: CASSTLAGKTDEAFF; DNA: TGTGCCAGCAGCACGCTGGCGGGGAAAACAGATGAAGCTTTCTTT
V: TRBV3-1/TRBV3-2; J: TRBJ1-2; D: TRBD1; size: -; CDR3: CASSQDLSGGYYGYTF; DNA: TGTGCCAGCAGCCAAGATCTTTCAGGGGGCTACTATGGCTACACCTTC
V: TRBV10-3; J: TRBJ2-7; D: -; size: -; CDR3: CAISPNYYEQYF; DNA: TGTGCCATCAGTCCGAATTATTACGAGCAGTACTTC
V: TRBV19; J: TRBJ2-1; D: -; size: once; CDR3: CASNPGDSSYNEQFF; DNA: TGTGCCAGTAACCCAGGGGATTCCTCCTACAATGAGCAGTTCTTC
V: TRBV19; J: TRBJ1-3; D: TRBD1; size: -; CDR3: CASSTPGQVNTIYF; DNA: TGTGCCAGTAGTACTCCGGGACAGGTGAACACCATATATTTT
V: TRBV11-2; J: TRBJ1-1; D: TRBD1; size: -; CDR3: CASSQTGPNTEAFF; DNA: TGTGCCAGCAGCCAGACAGGGCCGAACACTGAAGCTTTCTTT
V: TRBV19; J: TRBJ1-2; D: -; size: -; CDR3: CASSPRSGSDYGYTF; DNA: TGTGCCAGTAGTCCAAGGTCGGGGAGTGACTACGGCTACACCTTC
V: TRBV7-8; J: TRBJ1-3; D: TRBD1; size: -; CDR3: CASSFDRGGNTIYF; DNA: TGTGCCAGCAGCTTCGACAGGGGAGGAAACACCATATATTTT
V: TRBV4-3; J: TRBJ1-1; D: -; size: -; CDR3: CASSQDRRVGGANTEAFF; DNA: TGCGCCAGCAGCCAAGATAGGAGGGTCGGTGGAGCGAACACTGAAGCTTTCTTT
V: TRBV6-6; J: TRBJ2-7; D: -; size: few; CDR3: CASTPWGDSSYEQYF; DNA: TGTGCCAGCACCCCTTGGGGGGACAGCTCCTACGAGCAGTACTTC
V: TRBV2; J: TRBJ1-3; D: TRBD1; size: -; CDR3: CASRGTASVTGNTIYF; DNA: TGTGCCAGCAGGGGGACAGCCTCAGTAACTGGAAACACCATATATTTT
V: TRBV4-2; J: TRBJ1-4; D: -; size: once; CDR3: CASSPRGGIATNEKLFF; DNA: TGTGCCAGCAGCCCAAGGGGAGGGATAGCAACTAATGAAAAACTGTTTTTT
V: TRBV9; J: TRBJ1-3; D: TRBD1; size: once; CDR3: CASSVWDSNAGNTIYF; DNA: TGTGCCAGCAGCGTATGGGACAGTAACGCTGGAAACACCATATATTTT
V: TRBV24-1; J: TRBJ2-1; D: -; size: -; CDR3: CATSDGTKPYNEQFF; DNA: TGTGCCACCAGTGACGGGACAAAACCTTACAATGAGCAGTTCTTC
V: TRBV6-5; J: TRBJ1-1; D: -; size: -; CDR3: CASAQASGNTEAFF; DNA: TGTGCCAGCGCCCAGGCCTCAGGGAACACTGAAGCTTTCTTT
V: TRBV19; J: TRBJ1-2; D: -; size: -; CDR3: CASSIVNRHGYTF; DNA: TGTGCCAGTAGTATAGTTAACAGGCACGGCTACACCTTC
V: TRBV11-2; J: TRBJ1-5; D: -; size: -; CDR3: CASSLEPEVGNQPQHF; DNA: TGTGCCAGCAGCTTAGAGCCCGAAGTAGGCAATCAGCCCCAGCATTTT
V: TRBV6-6; J: TRBJ1-1; D: -; size: -; CDR3: CASSPPSNTEAFF; DNA: TGTGCCAGCAGTCCACCTTCGAACACTGAAGCTTTCTTT
V: TRBV5-1; J: TRBJ1-6; D: -; size: -; CDR3: CASSSGGTAGTPLHF; DNA: TGCGCCAGCAGCTCGGGTGGGACGGCGGGGACACCCCTCCACTTT
V: TRBV7-2; J: TRBJ1-5; D: TRBD1; size: -; CDR3: CASSRTGTGNQPQHF; DNA: TGTGCCAGCAGCCGGACCGGGACAGGCAATCAGCCCCAGCATTTT
V: TRBV12-5; J: TRBJ1-1; D: -; size: -; CDR3: CASGLVRASEAFF; DNA: TGTGCTAGTGGTTTGGTACGGGCCAGTGAAGCTTTCTTT
V: TRBV2; J: TRBJ1-5; D: -; size: -; CDR3: CASSKTTSNQPQHF; DNA: TGTGCCAGCAGTAAGACAACTAGCAATCAGCCCCAGCATTTT
V: TRBV19; J: TRBJ2-5; D: -; size: -; CDR3: CASSNIIGVETQYF; DNA: TGTGCCAGTAGTAATATAATAGGAGTCGAGACCCAGTACTTC
V: TRBV3-1/TRBV3-2; J: TRBJ2-7; D: -; size: -; CDR3: CASSQDPAGEQYF; DNA: TGTGCCAGCAGCCAAGATCCTGCGGGCGAGCAGTACTTC
V: TRBV5-4; J: TRBJ1-1; D: TRBD1; size: -; CDR3: CASSQDRRTEAFF; DNA: TGTGCCAGCAGCCAGGACAGGCGGACTGAAGCTTTCTTT
V: TRBV2; J: TRBJ2-7; D: TRBD2; size: -; CDR3: CASSEETSGPYEQYF; DNA: TGTGCCAGCAGTGAAGAGACTAGCGGTCCCTACGAGCAGTACTTC
V: TRBV3-1/TRBV3-2; J: TRBJ2-3; D: TRBD2; size: -; CDR3: CASSRGLAGGRADTQYF; DNA: TGTGCCAGCAGCCGAGGACTAGCGGGGGGGCGGGCAGATACGCAGTATTTT
V: TRBV4-3; J: TRBJ2-1; D: -; size: -; CDR3: CASSQEMGTNEQFF; DNA: TGCGCCAGCAGCCAAGAGATGGGTACCAATGAGCAGTTCTTC
V: TRBV6-5; J: TRBJ2-3; D: TRBD1; size: -; CDR3: CASGDDPDREDTQYF; DNA: TGTGCCAGCGGGGATGATCCGGACAGGGAAGATACGCAGTATTTT
V: TRBV5-1; J: TRBJ2-5; D: -; size: -; CDR3: CASSLFGALGETQYF; DNA: TGCGCCAGCAGCTTGTTCGGGGCGCTGGGGGAGACCCAGTACTTC
V: TRBV9; J: TRBJ1-1; D: -; size: -; CDR3: CASSVALKQDPEGNTEAFF; DNA: TGTGCCAGCAGCGTAGCGTTGAAACAGGATCCCGAAGGGAACACTGAAGCTTTCTTT
V: TRBV11-2; J: TRBJ1-1; D: -; size: -; CDR3: CASSLWGSAEAFF; DNA: TGTGCCAGCAGCTTGTGGGGGAGCGCTGAAGCTTTCTTT
V: TRBV6-2/TRBV6-3; J: TRBJ2-7; D: TRBD2; size: -; CDR3: CASSQLSGGAEEQYF; DNA: TGTGCCAGCAGTCAACTTAGCGGGGGGGCAGAAGAGCAGTACTTC
V: TRBV4-3; J: TRBJ1-4; D: -; size: -; CDR3: CASSLMGGEKLFF; DNA: TGCGCCAGCAGCCTAATGGGGGGTGAAAAACTGTTTTTT
V: TRBV7-8; J: TRBJ1-2; D: TRBD1; size: -; CDR3: CASSLLQGGRGYTF; DNA: TGTGCCAGCAGCTTATTACAGGGGGGAAGGGGCTACACCTTC
V: TRBV7-9; J: TRBJ1-1; D: -; size: -; CDR3: CASSLVRTGNTEAFF; DNA: TGTGCCAGCAGCTTAGTGAGGACGGGGAACACTGAAGCTTTCTTT
V: TRBV7-8; J: TRBJ1-1; D: TRBD1; size: -; CDR3: CASSLAGRGSWGLTEAFF; DNA: TGTGCCAGCAGCTTAGCGGGCAGGGGGAGTTGGGGACTCACTGAAGCTTTCTTT
V: TRBV4-1; J: TRBJ1-2; D: TRBD1; size: -; CDR3: CASSLLTGGNGYTF; DNA: TGCGCCAGCAGCCTTTTAACAGGGGGGAATGGCTACACCTTC
V: TRBV7-8; J: TRBJ1-6; D: -; size: -; CDR3: CASSLGGLMGNSPLHF; DNA: TGTGCCAGCAGCTTGGGGGGGTTGATGGGCAATTCACCCCTCCACTTT
V: TRBV9; J: TRBJ1-4; D: TRBD1; size: -; CDR3: CASSPGQGDPEKLFF; DNA: TGTGCCAGCAGCCCCGGACAGGGAGACCCCGAAAAACTGTTTTTT
V: TRBV10-3; J: TRBJ1-1; D: -; size: -; CDR3: CASSGFAEAFF; DNA: TGTGCCAGTTCAGGGTTCGCTGAAGCTTTCTTT
V: TRBV5-5; J: TRBJ2-7; D: TRBD2; size: -; CDR3: CASSSTSGVTYEQYF; DNA: TGTGCCAGCAGCTCCACTAGCGGGGTAACATACGAGCAGTACTTC
V: TRBV19; J: TRBJ2-7; D: TRBD2; size: -; CDR3: CASSIGLAGYEQYF; DNA: TGTGCCAGTAGTATAGGGCTAGCGGGCTACGAGCAGTACTTC
V: TRBV12-3/TRBV12-4; J: TRBJ1-2; D: -; size: -; CDR3: CASKYGIWYGYTF; DNA: TGTGCCAGCAAGTACGGGATCTGGTATGGCTACACCTTC
V: TRBV10-3; J: TRBJ1-5; D: -; size: -; CDR3: CAISEYGAANQPQHF; DNA: TGTGCCATCAGTGAGTACGGGGCCGCAAATCAGCCCCAGCATTTT
V: TRBV7-9; J: TRBJ2-5; D: -; size: -; CDR3: CASSYPLQETQYF; DNA: TGTGCCAGCAGCTACCCCCTCCAAGAGACCCAGTACTTC
V: TRBV3-1/TRBV3-2; J: TRBJ1-3; D: -; size: -; CDR3: CASGRGLGNTIYF; DNA: TGTGCCAGCGGGCGGGGGCTTGGAAACACCATATATTTT
V: TRBV19; J: TRBJ2-7; D: -; size: -; CDR3: CASSPTGQHEQYF; DNA: TGTGCCAGTAGTCCGACTGGACAGCACGAGCAGTACTTC
V: TRBV28; J: TRBJ2-4; D: -; size: -; CDR3: CASTLGGGKNIQYF; DNA: TGTGCCAGCACCCTCGGTGGAGGAAAAAACATTCAGTACTTC
V: TRBV7-8; J: TRBJ1-1; D: -; size: -; CDR3: CASSPRAAVFDTEAFF; DNA: TGTGCCAGCAGCCCCCGTGCAGCAGTCTTCGACACTGAAGCTTTCTTT